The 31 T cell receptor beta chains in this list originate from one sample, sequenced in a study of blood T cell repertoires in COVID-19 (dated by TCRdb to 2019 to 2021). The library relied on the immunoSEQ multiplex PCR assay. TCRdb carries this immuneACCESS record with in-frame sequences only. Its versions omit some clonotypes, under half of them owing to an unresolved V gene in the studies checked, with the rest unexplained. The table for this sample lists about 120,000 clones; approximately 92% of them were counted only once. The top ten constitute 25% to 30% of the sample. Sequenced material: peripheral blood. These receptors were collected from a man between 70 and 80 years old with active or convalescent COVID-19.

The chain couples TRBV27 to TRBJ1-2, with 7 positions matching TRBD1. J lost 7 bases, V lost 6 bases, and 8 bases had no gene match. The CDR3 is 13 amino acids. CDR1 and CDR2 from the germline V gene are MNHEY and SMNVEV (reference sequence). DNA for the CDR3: TGTGCCAGCAGCTTTAAGGGGGCGGGTGGCTACACCTTC. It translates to CASSFKGAGGYTF.

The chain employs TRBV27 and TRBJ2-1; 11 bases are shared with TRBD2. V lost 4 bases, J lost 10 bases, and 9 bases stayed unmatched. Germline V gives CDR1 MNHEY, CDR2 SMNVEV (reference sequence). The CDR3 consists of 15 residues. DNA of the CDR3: TGTGCCAGCAGTTCCCAACTAGCGGGGGCTAAGGAGCAGTTCTTC. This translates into CASSSQLAGAKEQFF.

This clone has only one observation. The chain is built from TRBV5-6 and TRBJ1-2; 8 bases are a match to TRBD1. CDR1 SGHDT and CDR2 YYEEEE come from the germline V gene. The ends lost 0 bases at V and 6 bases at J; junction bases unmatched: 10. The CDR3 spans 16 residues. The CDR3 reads CASSLVPDRAYDGYTF. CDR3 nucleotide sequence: TGTGCCAGCAGCTTGGTACCGGACAGGGCCTACGATGGCTACACCTTC.

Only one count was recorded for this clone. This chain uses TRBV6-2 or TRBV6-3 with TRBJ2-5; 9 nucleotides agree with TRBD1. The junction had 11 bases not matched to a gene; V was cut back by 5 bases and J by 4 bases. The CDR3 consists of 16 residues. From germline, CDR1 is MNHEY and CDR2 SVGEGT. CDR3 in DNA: TGTGCCAGCAGTATTCGGACAGGGGTGGTTGCAGAGACCCAGTACTTC. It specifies CASSIRTGVVAETQYF.

The CDR3: CASSQWKTGAFGELFF. In DNA, the CDR3 is TGCGCCAGCAGCCAGTGGAAGACAGGGGCGTTCGGGGAGCTGTTTTTT. The gene calls are TRBV4-1 and TRBJ2-2, with 8 bases fitting TRBD1. Germline V gene sequence: CDR1 MGHRA, CDR2 YSYEKL. J gave up 7 bases and V 3 bases, and 10 bases lay outside the gene matches. CDR3 length equals 16 residues.

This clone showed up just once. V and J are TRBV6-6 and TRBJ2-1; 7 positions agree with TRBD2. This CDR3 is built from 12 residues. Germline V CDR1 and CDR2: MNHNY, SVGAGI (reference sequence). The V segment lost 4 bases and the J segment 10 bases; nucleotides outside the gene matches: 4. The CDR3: CASSSGTIEQFF. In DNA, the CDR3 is TGTGCCAGCAGTTCCGGGACTATCGAGCAGTTCTTC.

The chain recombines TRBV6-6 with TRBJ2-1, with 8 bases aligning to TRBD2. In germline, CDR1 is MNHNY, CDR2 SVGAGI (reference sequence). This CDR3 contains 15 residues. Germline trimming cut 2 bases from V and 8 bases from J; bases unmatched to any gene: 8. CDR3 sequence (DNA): TGTGCCAGCAGTTACCCACAACTAGCGGATTATGAGCAGTTCTTC. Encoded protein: CASSYPQLADYEQFF.

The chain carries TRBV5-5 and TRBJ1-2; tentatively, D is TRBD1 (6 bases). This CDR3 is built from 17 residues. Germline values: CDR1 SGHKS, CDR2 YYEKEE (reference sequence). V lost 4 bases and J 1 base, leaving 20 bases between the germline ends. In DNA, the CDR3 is TGTGCCAGCAGCCAGGACTTGGACAGTCCGTTTAACTATGGCTACACCTTC. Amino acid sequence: CASSQDLDSPFNYGYTF.

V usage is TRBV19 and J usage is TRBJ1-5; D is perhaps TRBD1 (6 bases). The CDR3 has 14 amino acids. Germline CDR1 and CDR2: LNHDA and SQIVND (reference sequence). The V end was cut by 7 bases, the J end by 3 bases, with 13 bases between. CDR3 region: CASTPGVSNQPQHF. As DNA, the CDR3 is TGTGCCAGTACCCCAGGGGTTTCCAATCAGCCCCAGCATTTT.

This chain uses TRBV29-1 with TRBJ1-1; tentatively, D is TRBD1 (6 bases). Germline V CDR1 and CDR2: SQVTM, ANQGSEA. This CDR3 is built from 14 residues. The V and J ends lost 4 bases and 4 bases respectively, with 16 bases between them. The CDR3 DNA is TGCAGCGTTGGAGGGGGTTTTGCAAGCACTGAAGCTTTCTTT. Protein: CSVGGGFASTEAFF. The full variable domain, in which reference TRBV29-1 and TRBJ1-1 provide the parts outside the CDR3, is SAVISQKPSRDICQRGTSLTIQCQVDSQVTMMFWYRQQPGQSLTLIATANQGSEATYESGFVIDKFPISRPNLTFSTLTVSNMSPEDSSIYLCSVGGGFASTEAFFGQGTRLTVV.

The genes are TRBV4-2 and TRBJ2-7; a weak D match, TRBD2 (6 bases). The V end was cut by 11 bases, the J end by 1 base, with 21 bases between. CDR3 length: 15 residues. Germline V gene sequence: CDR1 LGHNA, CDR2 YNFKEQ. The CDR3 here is CASRLEGSGSYEQYF. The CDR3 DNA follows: TGTGCCTCAAGGCTGGAGGGTTCCGGATCCTACGAGCAGTACTTC.

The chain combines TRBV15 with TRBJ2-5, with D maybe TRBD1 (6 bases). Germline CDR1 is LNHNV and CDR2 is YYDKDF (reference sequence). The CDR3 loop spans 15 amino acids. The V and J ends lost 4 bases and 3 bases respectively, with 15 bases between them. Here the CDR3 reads CATSTDSKREETQYF. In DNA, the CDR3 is TGTGCCACCAGCACGGACAGTAAAAGGGAAGAGACCCAGTACTTC.

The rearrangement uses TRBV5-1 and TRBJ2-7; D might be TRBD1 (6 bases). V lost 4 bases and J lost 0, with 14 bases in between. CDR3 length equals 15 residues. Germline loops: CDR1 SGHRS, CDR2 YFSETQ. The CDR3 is CASSRITGISYEQYF. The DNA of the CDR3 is TGCGCCAGCAGCCGGATAACAGGGATCTCCTACGAGCAGTACTTC.

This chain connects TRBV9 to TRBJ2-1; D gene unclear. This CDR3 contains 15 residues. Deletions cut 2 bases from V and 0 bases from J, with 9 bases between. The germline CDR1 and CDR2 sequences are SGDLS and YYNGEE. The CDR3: CASSVADSSYNEQFF. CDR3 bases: TGTGCCAGCAGCGTGGCGGATAGCTCCTACAATGAGCAGTTCTTC. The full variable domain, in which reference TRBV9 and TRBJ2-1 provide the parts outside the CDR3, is DSGVTQTPKHLITATGQRVTLRCSPRSGDLSVYWYQQSLDQGLQFLIQYYNGEERAKGNILERFSAQQFPDLHSELNLSSLELGDSALYFCASSVADSSYNEQFFGPGTRLTVL.

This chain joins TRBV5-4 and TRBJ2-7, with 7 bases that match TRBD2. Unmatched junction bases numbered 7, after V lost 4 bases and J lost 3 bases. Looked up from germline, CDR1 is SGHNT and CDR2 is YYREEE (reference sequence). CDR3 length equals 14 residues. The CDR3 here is CASSPVPSGYEQYF. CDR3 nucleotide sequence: TGTGCCAGCAGCCCAGTTCCTAGCGGCTACGAGCAGTACTTC.

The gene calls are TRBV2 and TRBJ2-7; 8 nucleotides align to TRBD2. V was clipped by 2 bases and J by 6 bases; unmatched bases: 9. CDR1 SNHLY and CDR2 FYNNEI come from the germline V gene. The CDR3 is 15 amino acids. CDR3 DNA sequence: TGTGCCAGCAGTGAAAGTCCCGGACTAGCAGGCGAGCAGTACTTC. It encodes CASSESPGLAGEQYF.

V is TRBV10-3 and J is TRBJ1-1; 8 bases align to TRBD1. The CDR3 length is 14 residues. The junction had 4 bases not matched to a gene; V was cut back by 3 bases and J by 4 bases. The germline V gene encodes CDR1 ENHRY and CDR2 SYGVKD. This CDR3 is CAISDRGLGTEAFF. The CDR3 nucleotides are TGTGCCATCAGTGACAGGGGGCTTGGCACTGAAGCTTTCTTT.

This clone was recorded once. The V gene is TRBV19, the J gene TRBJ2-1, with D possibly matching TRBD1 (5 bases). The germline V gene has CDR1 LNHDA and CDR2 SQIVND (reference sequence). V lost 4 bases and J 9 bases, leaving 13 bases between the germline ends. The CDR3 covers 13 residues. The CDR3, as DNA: TGTGCCAGTAGTACCCAGGGCAGAGGTGAGCAGTTCTTC. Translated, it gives CASSTQGRGEQFF. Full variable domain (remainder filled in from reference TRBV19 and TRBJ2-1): DGGITQSPKYLFRKEGQNVTLSCEQNLNHDAMYWYRQDPGQGLRLIYYSQIVNDFQKGDIAEGYSVSREKKESFPLTVTSAQKNPTAFYLCASSTQGRGEQFFGPGTRLTVL.

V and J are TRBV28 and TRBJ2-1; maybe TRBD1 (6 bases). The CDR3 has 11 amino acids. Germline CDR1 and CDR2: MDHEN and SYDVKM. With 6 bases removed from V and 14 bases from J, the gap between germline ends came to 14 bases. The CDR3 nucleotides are TGTGCCAGCAGCTCCGGGACAAACAAGTTCTTC. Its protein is CASSSGTNKFF.

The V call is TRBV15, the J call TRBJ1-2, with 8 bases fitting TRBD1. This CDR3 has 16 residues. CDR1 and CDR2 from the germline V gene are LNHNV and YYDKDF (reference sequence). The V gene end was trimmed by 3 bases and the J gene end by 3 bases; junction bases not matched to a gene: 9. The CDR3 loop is CATSSPDRGLHYGYTF. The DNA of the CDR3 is TGTGCCACCAGCAGCCCAGACAGGGGCCTCCACTATGGCTACACCTTC.

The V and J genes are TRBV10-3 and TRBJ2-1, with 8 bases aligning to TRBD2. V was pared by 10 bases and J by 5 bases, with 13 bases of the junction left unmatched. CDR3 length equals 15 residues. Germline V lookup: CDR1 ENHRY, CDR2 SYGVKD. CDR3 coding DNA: TGTGCCACCCTAGCGGGCGCGAATCTTCACAATGAGCAGTTCTTC. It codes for CATLAGANLHNEQFF.

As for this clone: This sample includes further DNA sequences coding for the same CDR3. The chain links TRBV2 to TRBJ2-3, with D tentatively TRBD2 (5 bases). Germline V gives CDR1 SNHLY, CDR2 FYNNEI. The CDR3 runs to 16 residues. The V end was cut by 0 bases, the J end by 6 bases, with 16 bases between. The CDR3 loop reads CASSEARLAGGDTQYF. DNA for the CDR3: TGTGCCAGCAGTGAAGCGAGGCTAGCAGGCGGGGATACGCAGTATTTT.

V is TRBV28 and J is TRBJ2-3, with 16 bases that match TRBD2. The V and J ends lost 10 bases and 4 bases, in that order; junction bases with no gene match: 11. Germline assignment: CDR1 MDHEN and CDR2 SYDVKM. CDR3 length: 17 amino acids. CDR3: CATGTSGRAGYSDTQYF. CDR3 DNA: TGTGCCACCGGGACTAGCGGGAGGGCCGGTTATTCAGATACGCAGTATTTT.

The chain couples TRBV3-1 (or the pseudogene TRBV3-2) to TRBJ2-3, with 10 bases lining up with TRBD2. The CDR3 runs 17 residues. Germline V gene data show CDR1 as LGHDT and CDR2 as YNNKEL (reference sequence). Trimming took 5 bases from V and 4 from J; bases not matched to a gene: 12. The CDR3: CASSSTGSGRKADTQYF. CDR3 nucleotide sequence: TGTGCCAGCAGCTCCACGGGTAGCGGGAGGAAGGCAGATACGCAGTATTTT.

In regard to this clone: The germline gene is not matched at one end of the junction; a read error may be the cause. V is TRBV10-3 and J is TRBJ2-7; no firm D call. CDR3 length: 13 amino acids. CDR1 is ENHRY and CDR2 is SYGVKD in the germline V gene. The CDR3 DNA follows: TGTGCCATCAGTGAGTTCTCCTCCGACGAGCAGTACTTC. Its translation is CAISEFSSDEQYF.

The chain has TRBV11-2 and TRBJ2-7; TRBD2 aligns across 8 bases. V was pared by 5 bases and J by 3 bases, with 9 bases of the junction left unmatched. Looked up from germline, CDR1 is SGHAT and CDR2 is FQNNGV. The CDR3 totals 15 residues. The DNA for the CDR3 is TGTGCCAGCAGCCTCCCGGGACTAGGGGTCTACGAGCAGTACTTC. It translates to CASSLPGLGVYEQYF.

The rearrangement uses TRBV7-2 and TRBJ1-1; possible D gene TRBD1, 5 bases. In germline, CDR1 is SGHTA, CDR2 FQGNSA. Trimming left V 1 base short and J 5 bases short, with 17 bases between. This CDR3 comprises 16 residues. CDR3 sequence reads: CASSLGGVQGGTEAFF. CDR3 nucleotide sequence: TGTGCCAGCAGCTTAGGAGGGGTCCAGGGAGGGACTGAAGCTTTCTTT. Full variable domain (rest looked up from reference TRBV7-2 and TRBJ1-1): GAGVSQSPSNKVTEKGKDVELRCDPISGHTALYWYRQSLGQGLEFLIYFQGNSAPDKSGLPSDRFSAERTGGSVSTLTIQRTQQEDSAVYLCASSLGGVQGGTEAFFGQGTRLTVV.

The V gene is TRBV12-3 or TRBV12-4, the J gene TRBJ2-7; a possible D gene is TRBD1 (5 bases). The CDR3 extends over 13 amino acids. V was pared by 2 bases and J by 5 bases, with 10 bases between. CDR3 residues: CASSLWGQNEQYF. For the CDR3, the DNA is TGTGCCAGCAGTTTATGGGGCCAGAACGAGCAGTACTTC.

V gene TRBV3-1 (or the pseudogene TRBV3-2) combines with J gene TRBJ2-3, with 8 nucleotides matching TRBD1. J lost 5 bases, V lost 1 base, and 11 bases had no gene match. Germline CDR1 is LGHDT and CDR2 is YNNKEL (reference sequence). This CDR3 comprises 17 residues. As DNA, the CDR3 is TGTGCCAGCAGCCAAGCTTACGGACAGGGAATAGGAGATACGCAGTATTTT. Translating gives CASSQAYGQGIGDTQYF.

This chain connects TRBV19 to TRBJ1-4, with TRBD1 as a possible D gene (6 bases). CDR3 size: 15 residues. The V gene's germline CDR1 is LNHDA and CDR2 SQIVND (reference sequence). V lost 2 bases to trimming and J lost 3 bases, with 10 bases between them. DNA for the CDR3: TGTGCCAGTAGTATACCCGGACAGTCTAATGAAAAACTGTTTTTT. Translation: CASSIPGQSNEKLFF. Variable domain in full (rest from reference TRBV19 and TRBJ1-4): DGGITQSPKYLFRKEGQNVTLSCEQNLNHDAMYWYRQDPGQGLRLIYYSQIVNDFQKGDIAEGYSVSREKKESFPLTVTSAQKNPTAFYLCASSIPGQSNEKLFFGSGTQLSVL.

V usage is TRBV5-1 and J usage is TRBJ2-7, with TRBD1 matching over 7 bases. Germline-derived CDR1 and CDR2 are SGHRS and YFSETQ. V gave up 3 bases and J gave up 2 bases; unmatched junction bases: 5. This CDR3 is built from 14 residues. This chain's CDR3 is CASSYQTGAYEQYF. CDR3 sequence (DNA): TGCGCCAGCAGCTACCAAACAGGGGCCTACGAGCAGTACTTC.